The present TCR beta chain was sequenced within a study of identical twins. This clonotype was detected only a few times. TCRdb re-analysed the 5' RACE reads in MiXCR, keeping a single row per CDR3 protein. The table shows about 520,000 distinct CDR3 sequences, with 20% to 25% occurring only once. The CDR3 runs 14 residues. The V end lost 3 bases, the J end lost 6 bases, and 14 bases lay between the germline ends. These data were also reused for a study on T cells expressing NK-cell markers.

The source material was CD4+ T cells sorted from blood. The chain combines TRBV12-3 or TRBV12-4 with TRBJ1-1, with D unclear. The TCR sequence derives from a woman aged 18-29 years in good health. The CDR3 protein is CASSFLAASPEAFF. The CDR3 nucleotides are TGTGCCAGCAGTTTCTTGGCAGCTAGTCCTGAAGCTTTCTTT.